This T cell receptor beta chain was documented in a study of control samples from healthy donors and cancer patients. The data were produced by immunoSEQ multiplex PCR, yet TCRdb's version contains in-frame clones alone and is incomplete. Of under 150,000 clones in the sample, around 88% are singletons; the top ten hold roughly 3.2%. The length of the CDR3 is 13 residues. CDR1 and CDR2 from the germline V gene are SGHTA and FQGTGA. The germline V and J ends were trimmed by 3 bases and 1 base, with 6 bases remaining between them. The material sequenced was blood. This sequence joins TRBV7-3 and TRBJ1-2, with D maybe TRBD1 (6 bases). The clonotype was recovered from a man in his forties in good health. DNA for the CDR3: TGTGCCAGCAGCTTGGACAGTAACTATGGCTACACCTTC. Its protein product is CASSLDSNYGYTF.